The T cell receptor (beta chain) described here comes from a study of shared clonotypes between healthy human individuals. Terminally differentiated effector memory CD45RA+ cells were excluded by CCR7 positive selection of CD45RO-negative cells. Splitting of each subset's genomic DNA was done evenly across several immunoSEQ plates. The sorted-subset replicate PCRs were given 200 ng DNA, which is approximately 30,000 T cell genomes. Only in-frame clones appear in the TCRdb table, and some are missing; sequencing was by immunoSEQ multiplex PCR. This table has millions of clones, approximately 94% appearing once. CDR1 is MGHRA and CDR2 is YSYEKL in the germline V gene. The CDR3 loop spans 16 amino acids. Trimming removed 3 bases at V and 0 bases at J, with 15 bases between.

The receptor's source is a man aged 18 to 35 in good health. V usage is TRBV4-1 and J usage is TRBJ2-7; D is tentatively TRBD1 or TRBD2 (5 bases each). What was sequenced was naive CD8+ T cells sorted from blood. CDR3 DNA sequence: TGCGCCAGCAGCCACCTTTTGGGGACCAGCTCCTACGAGCAGTACTTC. This translates into CASSHLLGTSSYEQYF.